This T cell receptor beta chain is from a study of beta chain features in type 1 diabetes. Study-level results: Among patients, naive, central memory and Treg TCRB repertoires appeared more similar than among healthy donors. All four CD4+ subsets from Type 1 diabetes patients carried moderately but significantly shorter TCRB CDR3s. Reduced insertions and increased deletions marked VDJ junctions in type 1 diabetes patients.

This clone came up a few times. Its antigen is still unknown. Of the isolated RNA, all was reverse transcribed, and so the sequenced material was expressed TCRB transcripts. Regulatory, naive and central memory T cell samples averaged around 3.6 million reads. Method: immunoSEQ multiplex PCR; TCRdb's copy keeps in-frame clones and lacks some. This table has about 160,000 clones, 6.5% to 10% appearing once. The CDR3 has 12 amino acids. Germline V lookup: CDR1 SGHNT, CDR2 YYREEE (reference sequence). After removal of 4 bases from V and 4 bases from J, the junction contained 1 base not matched to a gene. Purity (above 95%) was reached by all sorted populations.

Sequencing used central memory CD4+ T cells from blood. The chain employs TRBV5-4 and TRBJ2-5; TRBD1 matches at 7 bases. The sequence was collected from a woman younger than 35 with type 1 diabetes. CDR3 coding DNA: TGTGCCAGCAGCGGGGACAGAGAGACCCAGTACTTC. Its protein product is CASSGDRETQYF.